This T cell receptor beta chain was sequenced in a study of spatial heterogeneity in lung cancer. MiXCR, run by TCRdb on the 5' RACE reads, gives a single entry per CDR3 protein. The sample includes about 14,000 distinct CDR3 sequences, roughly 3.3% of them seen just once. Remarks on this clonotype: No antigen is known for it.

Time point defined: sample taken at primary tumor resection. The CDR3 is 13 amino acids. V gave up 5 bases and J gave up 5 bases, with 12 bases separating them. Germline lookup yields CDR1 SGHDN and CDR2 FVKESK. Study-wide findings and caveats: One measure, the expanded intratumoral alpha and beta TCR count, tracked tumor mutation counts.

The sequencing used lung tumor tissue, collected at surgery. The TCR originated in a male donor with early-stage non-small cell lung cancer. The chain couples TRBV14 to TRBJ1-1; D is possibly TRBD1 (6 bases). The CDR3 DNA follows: TGTGCCAGCAGCTTCAACAGGGAGACTGAAGCTTTCTTT. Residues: CASSFNRETEAFF.